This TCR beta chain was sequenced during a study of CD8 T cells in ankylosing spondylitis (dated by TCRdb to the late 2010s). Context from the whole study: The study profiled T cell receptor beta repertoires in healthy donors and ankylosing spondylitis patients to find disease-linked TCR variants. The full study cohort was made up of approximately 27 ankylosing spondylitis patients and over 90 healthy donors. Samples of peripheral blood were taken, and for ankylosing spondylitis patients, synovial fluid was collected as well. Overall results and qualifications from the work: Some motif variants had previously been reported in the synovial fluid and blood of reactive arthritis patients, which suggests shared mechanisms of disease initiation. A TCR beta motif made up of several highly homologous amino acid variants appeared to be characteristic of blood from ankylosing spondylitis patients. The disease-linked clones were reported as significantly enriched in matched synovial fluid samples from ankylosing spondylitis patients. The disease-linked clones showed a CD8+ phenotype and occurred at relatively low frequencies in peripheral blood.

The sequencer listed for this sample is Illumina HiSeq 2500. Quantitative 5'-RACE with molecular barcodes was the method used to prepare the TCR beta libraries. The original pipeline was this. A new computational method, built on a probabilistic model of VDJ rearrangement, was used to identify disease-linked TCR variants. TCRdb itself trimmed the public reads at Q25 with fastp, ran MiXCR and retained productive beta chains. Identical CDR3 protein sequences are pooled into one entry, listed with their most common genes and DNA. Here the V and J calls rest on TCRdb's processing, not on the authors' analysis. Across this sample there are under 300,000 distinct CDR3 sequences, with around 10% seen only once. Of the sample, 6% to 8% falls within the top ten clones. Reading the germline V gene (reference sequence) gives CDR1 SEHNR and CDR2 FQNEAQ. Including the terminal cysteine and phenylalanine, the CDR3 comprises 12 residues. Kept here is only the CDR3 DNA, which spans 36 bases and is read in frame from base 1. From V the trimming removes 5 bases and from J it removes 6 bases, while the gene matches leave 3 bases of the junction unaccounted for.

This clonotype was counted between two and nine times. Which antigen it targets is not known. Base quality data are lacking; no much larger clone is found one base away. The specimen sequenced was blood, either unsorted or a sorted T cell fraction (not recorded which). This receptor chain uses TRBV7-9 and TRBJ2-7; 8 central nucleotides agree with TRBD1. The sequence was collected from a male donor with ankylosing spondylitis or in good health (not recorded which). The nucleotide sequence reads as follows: TGTGCCAGCAGCCAGGACAGGGCCGAGCAGTACTTC. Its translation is CASSQDRAEQYF.